This T cell receptor beta chain is drawn from a study of blood T cell repertoires in COVID-19. Across the whole study: The origin of the acute and convalescent COVID-19 samples was the United States, Italy and Spain. PBMCs, B-cell-depleted T cells, or T cells were the source of the cDNA or gDNA that made up the material.

In the original processing: Using reference gene primer amplification, nucleated cell counts were estimated. The assay was immunoSEQ multiplex PCR, and TCRdb's table has in-frame clones only and misses some. Clone size and V and J calls were adopted from that table, with D and trimming inferred from the DNA. This sample yields about 180,000 clones, of which roughly nine tenths are seen a single time; about 1.9% belongs to the top ten. Germline V gene lookup returns CDR1 SGHTA and CDR2 FQGTGA. V shed 5 bases, J shed 4 bases, and the junction held 9 bases outside the gene matches. The CDR3 has 18 residues.

This chain links TRBV7-3 with TRBJ2-6; TRBD2 matches at 12 bases. Material: peripheral blood. The origin of this receptor is a man aged 18 to 29 who had recovered from COVID-19. The CDR3 is CASSRLAGVSGGANVLTF. The DNA of the CDR3 is TGTGCCAGCAGCCGACTAGCGGGAGTCTCGGGAGGGGCCAACGTCCTGACTTTC.